One and the same sample provided the 3 T cell receptor beta chains below, sequenced in a study of blood T cell repertoires in COVID-19. Produced via immunoSEQ multiplex PCR; TCRdb's table is partial and in-frame only. The repertoire holds approximately 350,000 clones, with over 80% as singletons. Material: PBMCs or T cells enriched from blood (not recorded which). These receptors came from a woman in her forties or fifties who had recovered from COVID-19.

The table lists this clone with a count of one. The chain joins TRBV7-8 to TRBJ1-2; 8 bases align to TRBD1. The length of the CDR3 is 16 residues. With V trimmed by 5 bases and J by 0 bases, 8 bases remained unmatched. Looked up from germline, CDR1 is SGHVS and CDR2 is FQNEAQ. The CDR3 bases are TGTGCCAGCAGCCCAAGGACAGGGACCTCTAACTATGGCTACACCTTC. Residues: CASSPRTGTSNYGYTF.

V and J are TRBV19 and TRBJ2-2, with 8 bases identical to TRBD2. This CDR3 spans 17 amino acids. V was pared by 3 bases and J by 9 bases, with 15 bases of the junction left unmatched. Germline V lookup: CDR1 LNHDA, CDR2 SQIVND (reference sequence). The CDR3 loop is CASSIFPPAGGVRELFF. In nucleotides, the CDR3 is TGTGCCAGTAGTATTTTCCCTCCGGCGGGGGGTGTGAGGGAGCTGTTTTTT. The full variable domain, with the rest looked up from reference TRBV19 and TRBJ2-2, is DGGITQSPKYLFRKEGQNVTLSCEQNLNHDAMYWYRQDPGQGLRLIYYSQIVNDFQKGDIAEGYSVSREKKESFPLTVTSAQKNPTAFYLCASSIFPPAGGVRELFFGEGSRLTVL.

CDR3 bases: TGCGCCAGCAGCGGAACGGGACAGGGGGCTCTTGAAGCTTTCTTT. Its protein product is CASSGTGQGALEAFF. This chain joins TRBV5-1 and TRBJ1-1; 12 positions agree with TRBD1. Germline V lookup: CDR1 SGHRS, CDR2 YFSETQ. After removal of 4 bases from V and 7 bases from J, the junction contained 8 bases not matched to a gene. This CDR3 is 15 amino acids long.